The sequence of this T cell receptor beta chain was determined in a study of OX40 agonist ivuxolimab in advanced cancers. Study-wide points: Near-lowest levels of clonal expansion characterized partial responders at 0.1-3.0 mg/kg.

The germline V gene encodes CDR1 SQVTM and CDR2 ANQGSEA. CDR3 length: 14 residues. With 7 bases clipped from V and 7 bases from J, the junction kept 14 bases outside the gene matches. A word on this clone: The antigen is not known.

Profiling relied on immunoSEQ multiplex PCR, and the TCRdb table lists in-frame clones only, not all of them. Here the sample spans 45,000 to 55,000 clones, about nine tenths being singletons. The source material was CD4+ or CD8+ T cells sorted from blood, sampled in a trial of the OX40 agonist ivuxolimab. The chain recombines TRBV29-1 with TRBJ2-3; 7 bases match TRBD2. This TCR derives from an adult with an advanced solid tumor such as melanoma, head and neck, liver or kidney cancer. The CDR3 loop is CSADLAAEGNTQYF. For the CDR3, the DNA is TGCAGCGCTGACCTAGCGGCCGAGGGGAATACGCAGTATTTT.